This T cell receptor beta chain is from a study of cytomegalovirus exposure and HLA in healthy donors. Study context: There were 350 to 400 genotyped donors. Of these, roughly 80% fell in the genetic ancestry cluster associated with self-reported Caucasian donors. Broader study findings: Cytomegalovirus-associated status was assigned to 150 or so TCR beta chains. High sensitivity and specificity were reportedly achieved when the classifier diagnosed cytomegalovirus status. In a later analysis, HLA-associated TCR beta chains were more clonally expanded than equally common others.

A multiplex PCR was run with 60 Vbeta primers and 13 Jbeta primers. This table comes from immunoSEQ multiplex PCR, and its TCRdb copy is limited to in-frame clones, with some not included. The sample consists of about 130,000 clones, 79% of them appearing once. CDR1 and CDR2 from the germline V gene are ENHRY and SYGVKD. This CDR3 is 15 amino acids long. V lost 6 bases and J lost 4, with 18 bases in between. Note on this clone: The antigen is not known.

The chain links TRBV10-3 to TRBJ1-1; TRBD1 might be the D (6 bases). The sequencing input was PBMCs. The clonotype originates from a young man in good health and CMV-seronegative. CDR3 region: CAIRAEGGVGTEAFF. In nucleotides, the CDR3 is TGTGCCATCAGAGCCGAAGGGGGGGTTGGCACTGAAGCTTTCTTT.